This TCR beta chain is drawn from a study of vaccination and CD4 T cells after COVID-19. Across the study: At a median about 94 days (range 35 to 161) after diagnosis, post-COVID samples were drawn.

The Oncomine TCR Beta short-read assay generated sequence data from the DNA of cultured CD4+ T cells. TCRdb reanalysed the PCR reads using MiXCR and keeps one entry per CDR3 protein. Counted here are tens of thousands of distinct CDR3 sequences, less than 75% occurring once; the ten biggest clones make up more than 6.5%. Indicated treatment: roughly 10-day PBMC culture with coronavirus spike peptide pools or control peptides (ViraFEST assay). Antigen-specific T cell expansion with peptide pools preceded TCR sequencing in the ViraFEST approach. Trimming cost V 1 base and J 4 bases, with 11 bases left between them. CDR3 length: 15 amino acids. The germline CDR1 and CDR2 sequences are MNHNS and SASEGT. As to this clonotype: Its cognate antigen is unknown.

This clonotype was obtained from a human donor who had recovered from COVID-19. The chain couples TRBV6-1 to TRBJ2-4; either TRBD1 or TRBD2 may supply D (5 bases each). Sample: CD4+ T cells from blood, cultured in vitro. The CDR3 sequence is CASSEVGPQKNIQYF. CDR3 DNA sequence: TGTGCCAGCAGTGAAGTGGGACCCCAAAAAAACATTCAGTACTTC.